Listed here is a single T cell receptor (beta chain). Clones were read by immunoSEQ multiplex PCR, and TCRdb kept only the in-frame ones, dropping some. The sample contains approximately 110,000 clones, about 89% of which appear only once. These data are taken from a study of control samples from healthy donors and cancer patients. From germline, CDR1 is SGHNT and CDR2 YYREEE (reference sequence). V shed 0 bases, J shed 0 bases, and the junction held 0 bases outside the gene matches. This CDR3 contains 15 residues. This chain uses TRBV5-4 with TRBJ2-7, with 10 positions matching TRBD2. Sequencing used blood. The source is a woman younger than 35 in good health. The CDR3 DNA reads as TGTGCCAGCAGCTTGGCTAGCGGGAGCTCCTACGAGCAGTACTTC. Its protein product is CASSLASGSSYEQYF.